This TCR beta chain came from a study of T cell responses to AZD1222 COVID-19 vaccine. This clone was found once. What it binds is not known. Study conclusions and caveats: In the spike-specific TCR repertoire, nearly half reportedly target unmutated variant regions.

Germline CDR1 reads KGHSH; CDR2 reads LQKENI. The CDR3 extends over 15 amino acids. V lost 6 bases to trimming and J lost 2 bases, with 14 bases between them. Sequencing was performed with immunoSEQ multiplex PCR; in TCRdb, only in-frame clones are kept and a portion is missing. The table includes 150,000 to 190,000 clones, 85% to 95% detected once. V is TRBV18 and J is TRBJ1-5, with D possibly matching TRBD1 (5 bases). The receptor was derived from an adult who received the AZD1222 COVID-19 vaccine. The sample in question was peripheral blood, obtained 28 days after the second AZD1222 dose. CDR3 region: CASSPGQGGNQPQHF. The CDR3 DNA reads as TGTGCCAGCTCCCCAGGGCAGGGTGGCAATCAGCCCCAGCATTTT.